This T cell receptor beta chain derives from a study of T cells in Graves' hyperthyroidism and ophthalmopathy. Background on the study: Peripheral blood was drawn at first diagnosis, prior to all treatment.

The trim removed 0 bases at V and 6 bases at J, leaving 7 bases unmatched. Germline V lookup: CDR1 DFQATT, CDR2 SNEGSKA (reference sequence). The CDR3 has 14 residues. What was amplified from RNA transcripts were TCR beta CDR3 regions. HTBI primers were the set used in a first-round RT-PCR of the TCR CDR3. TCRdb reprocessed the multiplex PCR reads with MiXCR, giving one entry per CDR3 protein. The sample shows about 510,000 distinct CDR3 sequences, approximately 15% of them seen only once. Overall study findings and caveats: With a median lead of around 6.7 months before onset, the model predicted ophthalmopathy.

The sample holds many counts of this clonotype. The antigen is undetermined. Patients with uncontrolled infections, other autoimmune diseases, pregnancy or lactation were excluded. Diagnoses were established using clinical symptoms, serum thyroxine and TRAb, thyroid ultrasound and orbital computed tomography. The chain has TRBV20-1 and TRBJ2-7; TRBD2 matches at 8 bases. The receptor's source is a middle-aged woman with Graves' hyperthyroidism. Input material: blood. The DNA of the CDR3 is TGCAGTGCTAGAGACTTGACTAGCGAGGTCGAGCAGTACTTC. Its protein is CSARDLTSEVEQYF.